This T cell receptor beta chain was documented in a study of CD8+ T cells in alopecia areata. This clone was picked up one time. Its target is not known. Reverse transcription of extracted RNA yielded cDNA, which provided the sequencing template. This table comes from immunoSEQ multiplex PCR, and its TCRdb copy is limited to in-frame clones, with some not included. The sample has about 150,000 clones; 62% are singletons. The V segment lost 0 bases and the J segment 0 bases; nucleotides outside the gene matches: 4. The CDR3 runs 16 residues. CDR1 and CDR2 from the germline V gene are MGHRA and YSYEKL. Study findings and constraints: Normal-skin resident alphabeta T cells also appear among scalp sample sequences. Across lesional scalp, and particularly alopecia totalis/universalis, clonality surpassed that of normal scalp. In patients, TCRs were shared less clearly than in mice, and HLA may possibly be involved.

Sorting of PBMCs yielded the CD4+ and CD8+ T cells. Sample: CD8+ T cells sorted from blood. The source of this sequence is a human donor in good health. This rearrangement joins TRBV4-1 to TRBJ2-5; 7 positions agree with TRBD1. In nucleotides, the CDR3 is TGCGCCAGCAGCCAAGAGGCCAGGGGGAACCAAGAGACCCAGTACTTC. This translates into CASSQEARGNQETQYF.